Sequencing of this T cell receptor beta chain was carried out in a study of CD8+CD57+ T cells in acquired aplastic anemia. Across the study: Sorting CD4+ and CD8+ cells gave DNA averaging approximately 2.9 ug. Study results and limitations: Patients were compared with controls for CD8+ Simpson's diversity, and no significant difference emerged. Overlap between patients and controls comprised almost 30 CD8+ CDR3 sequences.

The germline V gene encodes CDR1 SGHRS and CDR2 YFSETQ. V was clipped by 1 base and J by 8 bases; unmatched bases: 15. This CDR3 is 18 amino acids long. As for this clonotype: Antigen unknown.

The authors sequenced patients whose flow cytometry had shown CD8+CD57+ cell expansion. Among the patients, all had severe acquired aplastic anemia. TCR beta VDJ combinations and CDR3 sequences were profiled from genomic DNA. TCRdb re-called the reads through MiXCR, storing one row per CDR3 protein. The table shows hundreds of thousands of distinct CDR3 sequences, with roughly 45% occurring only once. V is TRBV5-1 and J is TRBJ2-1, with 10 nucleotides matching TRBD1. Input material: sorted CD4+, CD8+, or CD8+CD57+ T cells (not recorded which) from PBMCs. The receptor was derived from a human donor with aplastic anemia. The CDR3 nucleotides read TGCGCCAGCAGCTTGAAGAGGGGGACAGGGGATGGCGGGGATGAGCAGTTCTTC. This gives the protein CASSLKRGTGDGGDEQFF.